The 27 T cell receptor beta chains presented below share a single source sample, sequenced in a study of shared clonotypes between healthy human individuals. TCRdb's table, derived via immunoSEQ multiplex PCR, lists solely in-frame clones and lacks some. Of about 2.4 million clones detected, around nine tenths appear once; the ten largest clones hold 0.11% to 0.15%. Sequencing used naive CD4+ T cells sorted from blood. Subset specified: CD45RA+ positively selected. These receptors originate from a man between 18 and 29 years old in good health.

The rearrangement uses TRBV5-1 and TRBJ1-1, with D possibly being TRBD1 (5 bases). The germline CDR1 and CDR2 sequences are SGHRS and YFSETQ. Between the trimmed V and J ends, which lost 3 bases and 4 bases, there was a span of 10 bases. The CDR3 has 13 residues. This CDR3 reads CASSWGGTTEAFF. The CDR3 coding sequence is TGCGCCAGCAGCTGGGGCGGTACCACTGAAGCTTTCTTT.

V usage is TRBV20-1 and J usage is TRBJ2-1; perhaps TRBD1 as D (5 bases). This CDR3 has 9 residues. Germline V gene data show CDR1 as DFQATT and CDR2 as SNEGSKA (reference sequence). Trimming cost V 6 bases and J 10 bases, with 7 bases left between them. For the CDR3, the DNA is TGCAGTGCGTCAGGGGAGCAGTTCTTC. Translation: CSASGEQFF.

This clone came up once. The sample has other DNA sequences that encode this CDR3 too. CDR3 nucleotide sequence: TGTGCCAGCAGCTTTATCAACTATGGCTACACCTTC. Residues: CASSFINYGYTF. This sequence joins TRBV7-9 and TRBJ1-2, with D unresolved. The CDR3 has 12 amino acids. From germline, CDR1 is SEHNR and CDR2 FQNEAQ (reference sequence). Trimming left V 3 bases short and J 2 bases short, with 4 bases between.

This CDR3 is CASSLDSGNHEQYF. In DNA form, the CDR3 reads TGCGCCAGCAGCTTGGATTCAGGGAACCACGAGCAGTACTTC. V usage is TRBV5-1 and J usage is TRBJ2-7, with D possibly being TRBD1 (5 bases). CDR1 SGHRS and CDR2 YFSETQ come from the germline V gene. This CDR3 has 14 amino acids. Deletions cut 0 bases from V and 5 bases from J, with 12 bases between.

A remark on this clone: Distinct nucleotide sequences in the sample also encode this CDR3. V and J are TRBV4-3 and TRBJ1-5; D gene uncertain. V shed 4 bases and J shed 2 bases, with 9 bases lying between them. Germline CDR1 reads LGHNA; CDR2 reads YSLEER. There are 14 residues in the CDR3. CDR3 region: CASSLGGGNQPQHF. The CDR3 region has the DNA TGCGCCAGCAGCCTGGGTGGTGGCAATCAGCCCCAGCATTTT.

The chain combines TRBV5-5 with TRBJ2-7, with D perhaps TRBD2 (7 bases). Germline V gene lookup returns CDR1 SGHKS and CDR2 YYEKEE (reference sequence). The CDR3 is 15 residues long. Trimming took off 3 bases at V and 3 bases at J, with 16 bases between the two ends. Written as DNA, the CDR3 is TGTGCCAGCAGCTCATTAGGGGGGGCCTTCTACGAGCAGTACTTC. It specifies CASSSLGGAFYEQYF. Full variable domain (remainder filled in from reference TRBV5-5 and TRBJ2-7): DAGVTQSPTHLIKTRGQQVTLRCSPISGHKSVSWYQQVLGQGPQFIFQYYEKEERGRGNFPDRFSARQFPNYSSELNVNALLLGDSALYLCASSSLGGAFYEQYFGPGTRLTVT.

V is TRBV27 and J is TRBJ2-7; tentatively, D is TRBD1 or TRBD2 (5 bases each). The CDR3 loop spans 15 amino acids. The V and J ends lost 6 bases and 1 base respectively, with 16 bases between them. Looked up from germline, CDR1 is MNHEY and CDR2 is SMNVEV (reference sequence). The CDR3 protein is CASSFSGTGSYEQYF. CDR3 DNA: TGTGCCAGCAGCTTCTCCGGGACGGGGTCCTACGAGCAGTACTTC.

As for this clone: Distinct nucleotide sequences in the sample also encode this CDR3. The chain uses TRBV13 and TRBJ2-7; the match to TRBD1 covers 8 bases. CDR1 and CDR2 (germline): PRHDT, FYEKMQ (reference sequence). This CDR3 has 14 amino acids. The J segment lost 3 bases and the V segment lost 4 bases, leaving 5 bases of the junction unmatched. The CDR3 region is CASSSRQGSYEQYF. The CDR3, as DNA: TGTGCCAGCAGCTCTCGACAGGGGAGCTACGAGCAGTACTTC.

CDR3 DNA sequence: TGTGCCAGCAGCGGGGGACAGACTTATGAAAAACTGTTTTTT. This gives the protein CASSGGQTYEKLFF. This chain uses TRBV9 with TRBJ1-4; 7 bases fit TRBD1. The CDR3 sequence is 14 residues long. V lost 3 bases and J lost 6; bases outside the gene matches: 5. Germline lookup yields CDR1 SGDLS and CDR2 YYNGEE.

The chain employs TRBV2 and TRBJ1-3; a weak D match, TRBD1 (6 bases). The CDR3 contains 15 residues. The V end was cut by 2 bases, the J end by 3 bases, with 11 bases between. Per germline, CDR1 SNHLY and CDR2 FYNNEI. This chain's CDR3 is CASSERGANGNTIYF. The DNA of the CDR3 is TGTGCCAGCAGTGAAAGGGGGGCGAATGGAAACACCATATATTTT.

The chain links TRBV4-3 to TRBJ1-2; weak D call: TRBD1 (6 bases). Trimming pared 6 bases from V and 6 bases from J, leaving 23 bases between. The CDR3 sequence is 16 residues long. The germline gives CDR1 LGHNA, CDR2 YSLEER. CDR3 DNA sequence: TGCGCCAGCAGAAAAAGGGGGGGGCTGACCGTTCATGGCTACACCTTC. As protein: CASRKRGGLTVHGYTF.

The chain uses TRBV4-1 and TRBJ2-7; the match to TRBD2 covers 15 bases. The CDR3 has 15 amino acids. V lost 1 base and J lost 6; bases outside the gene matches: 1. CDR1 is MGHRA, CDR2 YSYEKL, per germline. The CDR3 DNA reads TGCGCCAGCAGCCAAGGGGGACTAGCGGGAGGCGAGCAGTACTTC. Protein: CASSQGGLAGGEQYF.

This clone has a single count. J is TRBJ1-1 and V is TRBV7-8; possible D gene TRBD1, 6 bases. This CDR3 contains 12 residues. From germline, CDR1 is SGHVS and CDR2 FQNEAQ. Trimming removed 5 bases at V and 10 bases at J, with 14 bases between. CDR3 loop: CASSPQGVGAFF. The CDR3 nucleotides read TGTGCCAGCAGCCCACAGGGCGTGGGAGCTTTCTTT.

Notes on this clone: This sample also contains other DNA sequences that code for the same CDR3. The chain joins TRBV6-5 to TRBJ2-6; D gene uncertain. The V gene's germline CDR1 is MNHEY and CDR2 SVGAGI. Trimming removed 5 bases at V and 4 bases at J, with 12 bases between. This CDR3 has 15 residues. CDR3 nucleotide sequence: TGTGCCAGCAGTCCCCCGGGTTCGGGGGCCAACGTCCTGACTTTC. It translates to CASSPPGSGANVLTF.

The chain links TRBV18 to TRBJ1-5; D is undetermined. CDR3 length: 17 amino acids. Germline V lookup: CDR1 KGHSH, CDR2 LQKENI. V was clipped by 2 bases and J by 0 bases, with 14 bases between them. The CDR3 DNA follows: TGTGCCAGCTCACCAGGGCCCTGGGGTTCTAGCAATCAGCCCCAGCATTTT. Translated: CASSPGPWGSSNQPQHF.

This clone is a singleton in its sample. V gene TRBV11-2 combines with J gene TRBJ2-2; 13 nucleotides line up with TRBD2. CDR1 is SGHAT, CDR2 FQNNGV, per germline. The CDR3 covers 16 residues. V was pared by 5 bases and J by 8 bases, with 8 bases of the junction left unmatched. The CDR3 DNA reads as TGTGCCAGCAGCACCAGACTAGCGGGGGGCGGTGGGGAGCTGTTTTTT. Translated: CASSTRLAGGGGELFF. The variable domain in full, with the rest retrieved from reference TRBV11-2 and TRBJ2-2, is EAGVAQSPRYKIIEKRQSVAFWCNPISGHATLYWYQQILGQGPKLLIQFQNNGVVDDSQLPKDRFSAERLKGVDSTLKIQPAKLEDSAVYLCASSTRLAGGGGELFFGEGSRLTVL.

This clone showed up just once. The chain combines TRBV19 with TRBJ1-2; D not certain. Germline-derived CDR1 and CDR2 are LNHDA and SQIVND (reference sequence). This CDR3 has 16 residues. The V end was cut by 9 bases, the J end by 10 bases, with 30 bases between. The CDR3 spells CASPRRQFGSYSLYTF. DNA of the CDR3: TGTGCCAGCCCCAGAAGGCAGTTCGGTTCGTACTCTCTCTACACCTTC.

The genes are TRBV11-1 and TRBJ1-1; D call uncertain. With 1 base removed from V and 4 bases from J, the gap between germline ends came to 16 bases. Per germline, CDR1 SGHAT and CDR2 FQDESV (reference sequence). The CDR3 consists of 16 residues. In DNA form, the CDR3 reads TGTGCCAGCAGCTTAGTTCCCCTCGGGGTGGGCACTGAAGCTTTCTTT. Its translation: CASSLVPLGVGTEAFF.

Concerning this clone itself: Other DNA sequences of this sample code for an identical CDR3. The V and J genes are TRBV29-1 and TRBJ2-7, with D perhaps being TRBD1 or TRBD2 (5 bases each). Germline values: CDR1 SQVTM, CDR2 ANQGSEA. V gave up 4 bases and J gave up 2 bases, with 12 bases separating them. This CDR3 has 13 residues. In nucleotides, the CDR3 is TGCAGCGTTGGAGGGCAGGGTACCTACGAGCAGTACTTC. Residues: CSVGGQGTYEQYF.

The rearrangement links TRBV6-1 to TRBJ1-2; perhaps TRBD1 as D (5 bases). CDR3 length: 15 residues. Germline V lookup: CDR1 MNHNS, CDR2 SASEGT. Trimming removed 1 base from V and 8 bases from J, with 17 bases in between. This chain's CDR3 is CASSEDLNNWGGYTF. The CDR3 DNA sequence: TGTGCCAGCAGTGAAGACCTGAATAACTGGGGGGGCTACACCTTC.

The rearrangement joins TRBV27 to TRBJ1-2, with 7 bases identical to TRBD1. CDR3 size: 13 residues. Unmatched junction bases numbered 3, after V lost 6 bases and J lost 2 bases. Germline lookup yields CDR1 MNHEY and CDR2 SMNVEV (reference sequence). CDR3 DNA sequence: TGTGCCAGCAGGCCGACAGGGAACTATGGCTACACCTTC. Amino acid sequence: CASRPTGNYGYTF.

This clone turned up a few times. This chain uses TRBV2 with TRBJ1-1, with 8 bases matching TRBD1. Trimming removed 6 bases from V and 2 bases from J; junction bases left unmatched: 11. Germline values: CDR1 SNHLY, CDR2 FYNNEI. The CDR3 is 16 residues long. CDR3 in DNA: TGTGCCAGCAGCCCGACAGGGGAGCGAGATAACACTGAAGCTTTCTTT. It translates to CASSPTGERDNTEAFF.

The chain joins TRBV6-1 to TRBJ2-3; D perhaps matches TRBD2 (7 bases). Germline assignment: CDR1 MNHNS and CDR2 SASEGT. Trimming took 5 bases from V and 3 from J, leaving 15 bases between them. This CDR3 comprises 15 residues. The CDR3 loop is CASSKGGRETDTQYF. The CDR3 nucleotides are TGTGCCAGCAGTAAGGGGGGGCGGGAAACAGATACGCAGTATTTT.

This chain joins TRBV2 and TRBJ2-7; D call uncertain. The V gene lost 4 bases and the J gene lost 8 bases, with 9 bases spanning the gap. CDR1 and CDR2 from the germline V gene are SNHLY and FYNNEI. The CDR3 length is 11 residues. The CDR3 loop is CASSVDTKQYF. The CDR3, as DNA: TGTGCCAGCAGTGTCGACACGAAGCAGTACTTC.

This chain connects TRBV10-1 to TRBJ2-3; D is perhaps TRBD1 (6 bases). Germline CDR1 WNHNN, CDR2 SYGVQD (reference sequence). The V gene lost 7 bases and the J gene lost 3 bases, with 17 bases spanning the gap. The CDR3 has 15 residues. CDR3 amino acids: CASNTGKSITDTQYF. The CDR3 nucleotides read TGCGCCAGCAATACAGGGAAATCAATAACAGATACGCAGTATTTT.

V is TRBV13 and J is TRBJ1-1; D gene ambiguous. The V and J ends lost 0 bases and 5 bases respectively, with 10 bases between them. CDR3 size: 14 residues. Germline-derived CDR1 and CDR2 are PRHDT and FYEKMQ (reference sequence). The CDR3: CASSLGRQQTEAFF. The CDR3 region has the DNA TGTGCCAGCAGCTTAGGCCGGCAGCAAACTGAAGCTTTCTTT.

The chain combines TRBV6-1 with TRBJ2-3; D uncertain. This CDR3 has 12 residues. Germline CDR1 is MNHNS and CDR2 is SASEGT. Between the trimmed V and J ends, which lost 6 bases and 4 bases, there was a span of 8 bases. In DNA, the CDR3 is TGTGCCAGCAGAGATTTAGCAGATACGCAGTATTTT. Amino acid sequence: CASRDLADTQYF.